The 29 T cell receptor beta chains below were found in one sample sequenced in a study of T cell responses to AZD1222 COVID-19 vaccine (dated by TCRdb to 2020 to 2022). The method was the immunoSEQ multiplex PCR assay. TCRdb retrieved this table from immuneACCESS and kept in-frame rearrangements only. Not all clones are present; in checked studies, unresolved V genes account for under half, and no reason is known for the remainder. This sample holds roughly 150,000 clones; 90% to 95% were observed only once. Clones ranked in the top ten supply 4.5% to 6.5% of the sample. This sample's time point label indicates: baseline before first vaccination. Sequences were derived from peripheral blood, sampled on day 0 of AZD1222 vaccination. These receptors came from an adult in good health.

CDR3 in amino acids: CASSQEVAGEGYEQYF. CDR3 nucleotide sequence: TGTGCCAGCAGCCAAGAAGTGGCGGGTGAGGGCTACGAGCAGTACTTC. The rearrangement links TRBV4-2 to TRBJ2-7; a weak D match, TRBD2 (5 bases). The CDR3 sequence is 16 residues long. Germline V gene lookup returns CDR1 LGHNA and CDR2 YNFKEQ. V lost 0 bases to trimming and J lost 3 bases, with 15 bases between them.

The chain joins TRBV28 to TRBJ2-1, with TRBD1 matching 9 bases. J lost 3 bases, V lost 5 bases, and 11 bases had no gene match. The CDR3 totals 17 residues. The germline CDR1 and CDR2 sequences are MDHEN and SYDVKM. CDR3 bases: TGTGCCAGCAGTCGATATAATCCGGGACAGGGCTACAATGAGCAGTTCTTC. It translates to CASSRYNPGQGYNEQFF. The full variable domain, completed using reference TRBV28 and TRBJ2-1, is DVKVTQSSRYLVKRTGEKVFLECVQDMDHENMFWYRQDPGLGLRLIYFSYDVKMKEKGDIPEGYSVSREKKERFSLILESASTNQTSMYLCASSRYNPGQGYNEQFFGPGTRLTVL.

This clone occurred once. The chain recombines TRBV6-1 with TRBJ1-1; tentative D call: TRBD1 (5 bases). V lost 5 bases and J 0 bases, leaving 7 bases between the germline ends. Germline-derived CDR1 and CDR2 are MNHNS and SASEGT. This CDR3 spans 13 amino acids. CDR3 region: CASSLGVNTEAFF. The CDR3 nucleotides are TGTGCCAGCAGTCTAGGGGTGAACACTGAAGCTTTCTTT.

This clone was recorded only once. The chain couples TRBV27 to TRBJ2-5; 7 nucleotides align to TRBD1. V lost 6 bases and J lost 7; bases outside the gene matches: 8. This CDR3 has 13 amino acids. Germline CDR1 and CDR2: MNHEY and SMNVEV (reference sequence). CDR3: CASRPTGYGTQYF. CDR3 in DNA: TGTGCCAGCAGACCGACAGGGTATGGGACCCAGTACTTC.

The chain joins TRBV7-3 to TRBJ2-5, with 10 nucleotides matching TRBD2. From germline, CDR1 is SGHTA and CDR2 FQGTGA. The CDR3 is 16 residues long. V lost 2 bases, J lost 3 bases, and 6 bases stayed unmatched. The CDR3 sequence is CASSLGASGGEETQYF. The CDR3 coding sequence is TGTGCCAGCAGCTTAGGGGCTAGCGGGGGAGAAGAGACCCAGTACTTC.

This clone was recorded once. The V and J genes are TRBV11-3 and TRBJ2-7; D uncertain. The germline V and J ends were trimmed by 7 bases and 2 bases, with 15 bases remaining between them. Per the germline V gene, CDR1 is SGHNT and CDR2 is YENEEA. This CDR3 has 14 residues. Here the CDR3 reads CASTVWGRAYEQYF. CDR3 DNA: TGTGCCAGCACCGTCTGGGGTAGAGCCTACGAGCAGTACTTC.

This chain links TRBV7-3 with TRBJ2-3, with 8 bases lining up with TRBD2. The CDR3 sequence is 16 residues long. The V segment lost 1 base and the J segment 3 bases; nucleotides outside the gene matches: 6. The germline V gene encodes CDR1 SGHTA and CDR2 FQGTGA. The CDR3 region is CASSLMAGGQTDTQYF. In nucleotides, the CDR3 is TGTGCCAGCAGCTTAATGGCGGGAGGTCAGACAGATACGCAGTATTTT.

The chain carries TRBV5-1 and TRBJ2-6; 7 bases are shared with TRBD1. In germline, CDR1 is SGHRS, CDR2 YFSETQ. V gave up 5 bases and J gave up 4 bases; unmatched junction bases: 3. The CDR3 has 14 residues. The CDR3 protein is CASRIQGGANVLTF. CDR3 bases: TGCGCCAGCAGGATACAGGGGGGGGCCAACGTCCTGACTTTC.

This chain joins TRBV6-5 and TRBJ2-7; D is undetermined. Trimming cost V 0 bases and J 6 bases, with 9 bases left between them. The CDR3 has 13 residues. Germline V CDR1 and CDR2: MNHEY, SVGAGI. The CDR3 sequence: CASSYSEIREQYF. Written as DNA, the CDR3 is TGTGCCAGCAGTTACTCGGAAATCCGCGAGCAGTACTTC.

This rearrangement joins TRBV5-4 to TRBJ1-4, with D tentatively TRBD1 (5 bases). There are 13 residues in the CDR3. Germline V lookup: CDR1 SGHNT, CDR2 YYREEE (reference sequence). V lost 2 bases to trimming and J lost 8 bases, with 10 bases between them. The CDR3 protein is CASSFQGGEKLFF. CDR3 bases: TGTGCCAGCAGCTTTCAGGGTGGCGAAAAACTGTTTTTT.

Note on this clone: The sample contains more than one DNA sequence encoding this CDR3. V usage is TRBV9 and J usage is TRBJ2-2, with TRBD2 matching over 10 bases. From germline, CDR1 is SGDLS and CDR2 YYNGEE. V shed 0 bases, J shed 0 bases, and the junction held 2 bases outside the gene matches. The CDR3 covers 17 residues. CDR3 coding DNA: TGTGCCAGCAGCGTAGGACTAGCGGGTTCGAACACCGGGGAGCTGTTTTTT. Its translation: CASSVGLAGSNTGELFF.

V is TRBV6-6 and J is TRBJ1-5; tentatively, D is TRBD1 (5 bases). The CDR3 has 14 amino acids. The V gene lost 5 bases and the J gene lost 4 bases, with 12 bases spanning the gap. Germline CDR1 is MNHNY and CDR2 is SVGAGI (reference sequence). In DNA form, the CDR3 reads TGTGCCAGCAGTCCCGGACATTTGAATCAGCCCCAGCATTTT. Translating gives CASSPGHLNQPQHF.

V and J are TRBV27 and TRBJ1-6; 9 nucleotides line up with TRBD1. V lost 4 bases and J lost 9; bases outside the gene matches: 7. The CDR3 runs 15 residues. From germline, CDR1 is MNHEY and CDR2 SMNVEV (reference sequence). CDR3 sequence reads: CASSSQQGAGSPLHF. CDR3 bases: TGTGCCAGCAGTTCGCAACAGGGGGCCGGTTCACCCCTCCACTTT.

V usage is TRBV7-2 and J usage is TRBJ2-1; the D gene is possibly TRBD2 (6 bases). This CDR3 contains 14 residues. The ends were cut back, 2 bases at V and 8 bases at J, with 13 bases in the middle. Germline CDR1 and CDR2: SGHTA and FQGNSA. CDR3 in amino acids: CASSLSSLADEQFF. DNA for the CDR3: TGTGCCAGCAGCTTATCGAGTTTAGCGGATGAGCAGTTCTTC. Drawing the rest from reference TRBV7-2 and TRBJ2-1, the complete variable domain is GAGVSQSPSNKVTEKGKDVELRCDPISGHTALYWYRQSLGQGLEFLIYFQGNSAPDKSGLPSDRFSAERTGGSVSTLTIQRTQQEDSAVYLCASSLSSLADEQFFGPGTRLTVL.

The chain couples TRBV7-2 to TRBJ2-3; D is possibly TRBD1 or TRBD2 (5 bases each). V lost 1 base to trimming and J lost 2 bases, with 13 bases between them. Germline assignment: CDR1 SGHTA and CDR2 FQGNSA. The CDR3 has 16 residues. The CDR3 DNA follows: TGTGCCAGCAGCTTAGGGCGGGTAGGGGCCACAGATACGCAGTATTTT. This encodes CASSLGRVGATDTQYF.

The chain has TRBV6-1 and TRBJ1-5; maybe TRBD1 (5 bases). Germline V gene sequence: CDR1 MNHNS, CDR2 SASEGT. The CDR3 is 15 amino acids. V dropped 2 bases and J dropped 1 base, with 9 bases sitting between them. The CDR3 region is CASSEYGGSNQPQHF. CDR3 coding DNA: TGTGCCAGCAGTGAATACGGGGGGAGCAATCAGCCCCAGCATTTT.

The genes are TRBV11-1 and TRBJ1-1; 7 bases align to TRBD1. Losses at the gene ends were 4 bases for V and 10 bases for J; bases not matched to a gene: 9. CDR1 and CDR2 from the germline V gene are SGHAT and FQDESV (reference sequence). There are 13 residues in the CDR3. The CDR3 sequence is CASSWAGTASAFF. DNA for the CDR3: TGTGCCAGCAGCTGGGCCGGGACAGCGTCAGCTTTCTTT.

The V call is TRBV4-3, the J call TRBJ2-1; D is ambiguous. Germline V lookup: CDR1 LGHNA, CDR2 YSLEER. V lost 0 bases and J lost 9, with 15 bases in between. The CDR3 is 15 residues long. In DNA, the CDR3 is TGCGCCAGCAGCCAAGAAGAAACTACCGGCTTTGAGCAGTTCTTC. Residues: CASSQEETTGFEQFF.

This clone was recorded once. CDR3 sequence (DNA): TGTGCCAGCAGCTTAGAGAGCGCAGATACGCAGTATTTT. As protein: CASSLESADTQYF. The chain joins TRBV7-2 to TRBJ2-3; D unclear. Trimming took off 1 base at V and 4 bases at J, with 6 bases between the two ends. This CDR3 has 13 amino acids. The germline CDR1 and CDR2 sequences are SGHTA and FQGNSA.

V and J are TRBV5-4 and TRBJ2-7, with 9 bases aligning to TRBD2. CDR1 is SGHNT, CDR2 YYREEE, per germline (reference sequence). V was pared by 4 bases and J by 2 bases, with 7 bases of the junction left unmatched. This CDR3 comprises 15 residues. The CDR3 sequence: CASSPAGGRAYEQYF. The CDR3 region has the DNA TGTGCCAGCAGCCCGGCTGGCGGGAGGGCCTACGAGCAGTACTTC.

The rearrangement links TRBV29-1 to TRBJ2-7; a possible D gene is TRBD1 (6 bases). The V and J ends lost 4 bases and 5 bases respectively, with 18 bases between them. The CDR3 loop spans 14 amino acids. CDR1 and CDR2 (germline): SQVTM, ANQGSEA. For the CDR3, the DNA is TGCAGCGTTGTTTCGGCCAGGGGTTTTCACGAGCAGTACTTC. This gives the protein CSVVSARGFHEQYF.

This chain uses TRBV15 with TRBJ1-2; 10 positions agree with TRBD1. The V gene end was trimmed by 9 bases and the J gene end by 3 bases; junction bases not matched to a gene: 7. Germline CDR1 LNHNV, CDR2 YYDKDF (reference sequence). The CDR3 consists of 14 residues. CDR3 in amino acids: CATSRDRGDYGYTF. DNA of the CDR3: TGTGCCACATCCCGGGACAGGGGAGACTATGGCTACACCTTC.

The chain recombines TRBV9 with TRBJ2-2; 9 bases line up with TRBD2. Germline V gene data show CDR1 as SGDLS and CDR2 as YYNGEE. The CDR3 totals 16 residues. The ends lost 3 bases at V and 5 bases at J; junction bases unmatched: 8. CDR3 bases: TGTGCCAGCAGCGCCCGAGCGGGAGGAAAGACCGGGGAGCTGTTTTTT. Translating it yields CASSARAGGKTGELFF.

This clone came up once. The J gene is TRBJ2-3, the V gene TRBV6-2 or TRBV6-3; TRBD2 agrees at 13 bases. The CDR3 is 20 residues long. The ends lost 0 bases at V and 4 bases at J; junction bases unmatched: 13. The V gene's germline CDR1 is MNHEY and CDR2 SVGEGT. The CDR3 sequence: CASSYSPGTSGIGMADTQYF. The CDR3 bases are TGTGCCAGCAGTTACTCCCCAGGGACTAGCGGGATTGGGATGGCAGATACGCAGTATTTT.

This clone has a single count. The CDR3 here is CASSQVGGSYNEQFF. The CDR3 nucleotides are TGTGCCAGCAGCCAAGTAGGGGGCTCCTACAATGAGCAGTTCTTC. The V call is TRBV4-2, the J call TRBJ2-1, with D perhaps matching TRBD1 (6 bases). This CDR3 has 15 amino acids. Per germline, CDR1 LGHNA and CDR2 YNFKEQ. Trimming removed 1 base at V and 0 bases at J, with 7 bases between.

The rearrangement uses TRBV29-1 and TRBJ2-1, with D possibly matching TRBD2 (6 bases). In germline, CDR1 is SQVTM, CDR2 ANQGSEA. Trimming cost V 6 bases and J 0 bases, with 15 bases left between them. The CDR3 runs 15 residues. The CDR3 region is CSVLGGVSSYNEQFF. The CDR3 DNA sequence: TGCAGCGTGTTGGGCGGGGTAAGCTCCTACAATGAGCAGTTCTTC.

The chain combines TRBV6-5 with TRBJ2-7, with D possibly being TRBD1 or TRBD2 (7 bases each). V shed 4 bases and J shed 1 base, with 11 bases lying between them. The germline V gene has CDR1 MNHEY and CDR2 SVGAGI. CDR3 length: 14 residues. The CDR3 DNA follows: TGTGCCAGCAGTTCAGGGGGAGGGTCCTACGAGCAGTACTTC. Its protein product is CASSSGGGSYEQYF.

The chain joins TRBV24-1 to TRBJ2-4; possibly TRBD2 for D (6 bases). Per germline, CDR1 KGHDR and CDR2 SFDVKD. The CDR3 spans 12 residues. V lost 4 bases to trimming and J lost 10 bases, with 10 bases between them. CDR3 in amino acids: CATSDPGTIQYF. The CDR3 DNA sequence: TGTGCCACCAGTGACCCCGGGACTATTCAGTACTTC.

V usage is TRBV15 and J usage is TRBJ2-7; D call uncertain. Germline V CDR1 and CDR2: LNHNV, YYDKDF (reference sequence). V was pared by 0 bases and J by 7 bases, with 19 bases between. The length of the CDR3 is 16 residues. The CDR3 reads CATSRDDPARTREQYF. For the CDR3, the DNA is TGTGCCACCAGCAGAGATGATCCGGCTAGAACACGAGAGCAGTACTTC.